This passage covers 18 T cell receptor beta chains from one sample sequenced in a study of chemoradiotherapy in HPV16-positive cancers. The protocol was immunoSEQ multiplex PCR, while the TCRdb copy is restricted to in-frame clones and leaves out a portion. This sample yields about 12,000 clones, of which about 81% are seen a single time; 7% to 8% belongs to the top ten. Collection took place from a patient who underwent chemoradiotherapy. The receptor set was obtained from a human donor with HPV-associated anogenital cancer.

The chain combines TRBV7-9 with TRBJ1-1; 8 bases are shared with TRBD1. V dropped 5 bases and J dropped 1; count of bases not matched to a gene: 6. The length of the CDR3 is 15 residues. CDR1 and CDR2 (germline): SEHNR, FQNEAQ (reference sequence). The CDR3 DNA sequence: TGTGCCAGCAGCCCCCGACAGGGGTCGAACACTGAAGCTTTCTTT. It codes for CASSPRQGSNTEAFF.

J is TRBJ2-2 and V is TRBV4-3; D gene uncertain. The CDR3 spans 17 residues. Germline V lookup: CDR1 LGHNA, CDR2 YSLEER. V lost 0 bases, J lost 4 bases, and 15 bases lay in between. This chain's CDR3 is CASSQDYPGGPTGELFF. The CDR3 nucleotides read TGCGCCAGCAGCCAAGATTATCCGGGCGGCCCCACCGGGGAGCTGTTTTTT.

This clone was seen only a few times. The rearrangement links TRBV6-5 to TRBJ1-1; D possibly corresponds to TRBD1 (5 bases). CDR3 length: 14 residues. Per the germline V gene, CDR1 is MNHEY and CDR2 is SVGAGI. Between the trimmed V and J ends, which lost 6 bases and 0 bases, there was a span of 11 bases. The CDR3 loop reads CASRRTGVNTEAFF. CDR3 in DNA: TGTGCCAGCAGGCGAACAGGAGTGAACACTGAAGCTTTCTTT.

The V call is TRBV7-9, the J call TRBJ2-1; 8 positions agree with TRBD1. CDR3 length: 15 amino acids. CDR1 is SEHNR, CDR2 FQNEAQ, per germline (reference sequence). V was pared by 6 bases and J by 3 bases, with 7 bases of the junction left unmatched. Here the CDR3 reads CASSPETGVYNEQFF. The CDR3 DNA reads TGTGCCAGCAGTCCGGAGACAGGGGTCTACAATGAGCAGTTCTTC. The complete variable domain, with remaining parts taken from reference TRBV7-9 and TRBJ2-1, reads DTGVSQNPRHKITKRGQNVTFRCDPISEHNRLYWYRQTLGQGPEFLTYFQNEAQLEKSRLLSDRFSAERPKGSFSTLEIQRTEQGDSAMYLCASSPETGVYNEQFFGPGTRLTVL.

V usage is TRBV30 and J usage is TRBJ1-3; D is ambiguous. Trimming left V 0 bases short and J 2 bases short, with 8 bases between. CDR3 length: 14 residues. Germline V gene sequence: CDR1 GTSNPN, CDR2 SVGIG (reference sequence). CDR3 protein: CAWSVATAGNTIYF. The CDR3 coding sequence is TGTGCCTGGAGTGTAGCTACGGCTGGAAACACCATATATTTT.

The chain carries TRBV2 and TRBJ2-7, with D perhaps matching TRBD1 or TRBD2 (5 bases each). This CDR3 spans 14 amino acids. Trimming removed 6 bases at V and 1 base at J, with 13 bases between. Per germline, CDR1 SNHLY and CDR2 FYNNEI. Written as DNA, the CDR3 is TGTGCCAGCAGGGGGGACCCCAGTTCCTACGAGCAGTACTTC. Translation: CASRGDPSSYEQYF.

The rearrangement links TRBV27 to TRBJ2-7, with 13 bases that match TRBD2. This CDR3 comprises 16 residues. CDR1 MNHEY and CDR2 SMNVEV come from the germline V gene (reference sequence). J lost 4 bases, V lost 5 bases, and 8 bases had no gene match. CDR3 coding DNA: TGTGCCAGCAGTCCCGGACTAGCGGGAGCTCAATACGAGCAGTACTTC. Its protein product is CASSPGLAGAQYEQYF.

The CDR3 is CASSVAARATDTQYF. The CDR3 region has the DNA TGTGCCAGCAGCGTAGCGGCGCGGGCGACAGATACGCAGTATTTT. The J gene is TRBJ2-3, the V gene TRBV9; TRBD2 might be the D (5 bases). V gave up 0 bases and J gave up 3 bases, with 11 bases separating them. Germline V gene sequence: CDR1 SGDLS, CDR2 YYNGEE. This CDR3 is built from 15 residues.

The chain couples TRBV21-1 to TRBJ2-1. TRBV21-1 is listed as a pseudogene. The CDR3 sequence is 15 residues long. Written as DNA, the CDR3 is TGTGCCAGCAGCAACTTGCGTCGAACAGCGTATGAGCAGTTCTTC. It codes for CASSNLRRTAYEQFF.

The rearrangement links TRBV6-5 to TRBJ2-3, with D hard to call. Germline CDR1 reads MNHEY; CDR2 reads SVGAGI. The CDR3 has 13 residues. V gave up 6 bases and J gave up 0 bases, with 7 bases separating them. CDR3 region: CASRKQSTDTQYF. Written as DNA, the CDR3 is TGTGCCAGCAGAAAGCAGAGCACAGATACGCAGTATTTT.

CDR3 region: CASSVTATYEQYF. DNA for the CDR3: TGTGCCAGCAGCGTGACGGCGACCTACGAGCAGTACTTC. The chain carries TRBV5-6 and TRBJ2-7; D ambiguous. Germline V CDR1 and CDR2: SGHDT, YYEEEE. The CDR3 has 13 amino acids. The germline V and J ends were trimmed by 4 bases and 2 bases, with 10 bases remaining between them.

This clone was seen more than once but under ten times. V is TRBV7-8 and J is TRBJ1-4; D is undetermined. The V gene lost 5 bases and the J gene lost 7 bases, with 17 bases spanning the gap. CDR1 and CDR2 (germline): SGHVS, FQNEAQ. The CDR3 runs to 15 residues. For the CDR3, the DNA is TGTGCCAGCAGCACCCTAGACACGGCGCGTGAAAAACTGTTTTTT. It is translated as CASSTLDTAREKLFF.

V usage is TRBV4-1 and J usage is TRBJ1-4; D gene ambiguous. There are 16 residues in the CDR3. CDR1 and CDR2 (germline): MGHRA, YSYEKL. V was shortened by 4 bases and J by 4 bases, with 16 bases between the two germline ends. The CDR3 here is CASSLRQQRNNEKLFF. Here the CDR3 DNA reads TGCGCCAGCAGCCTACGACAACAGCGAAATAATGAAAAACTGTTTTTT.

The rearrangement links TRBV27 to TRBJ2-7; D is undetermined. Germline CDR1 and CDR2: MNHEY and SMNVEV (reference sequence). The germline V and J ends were trimmed by 6 bases and 4 bases, with 22 bases remaining between them. CDR3 length equals 16 residues. The CDR3 spells CASSRESQFVGYEQYF. In nucleotides, the CDR3 is TGTGCCAGCAGCCGCGAATCCCAGTTTGTGGGGTACGAGCAGTACTTC.

The V call is TRBV6-6, the J call TRBJ2-1; D might be TRBD1 (6 bases). This CDR3 region has 11 residues. Looked up from germline, CDR1 is MNHNY and CDR2 is SVGAGI (reference sequence). The V end lost 6 bases, the J end lost 13 bases, and 13 bases lay between the germline ends. The CDR3 DNA is TGTGCCAGCAGGACCAACAGGGTTCAGTTCTTC. This encodes CASRTNRVQFF.

As concerns this clone: A junction boundary mismatches the germline segment, possibly from a read error. This chain uses TRBV27 with TRBJ1-2, with 10 bases identical to TRBD1. CDR1 and CDR2 (germline): MNHEY, SMNVEV (reference sequence). This CDR3 comprises 15 residues. DNA for the CDR3: TGTGCCAGCAGCTTATATCCGGGACAGGGGCTCGGCTACACCTTC. This translates into CASSLYPGQGLGYTF.

This sequence joins TRBV5-8 and TRBJ1-5, with a possible D match to TRBD1 (5 bases). This CDR3 has 14 residues. Trimming took 2 bases from V and 5 from J, leaving 11 bases between them. Per germline, CDR1 SGHTS and CDR2 YDEGEE. The CDR3 nucleotides are TGTGCCAGCAGCTTCCGGGACGGCTATCAGCCCCAGCATTTT. Translating gives CASSFRDGYQPQHF.

The table lists this clone with a few counts. The chain joins TRBV4-3 to TRBJ1-2; D is uncertain. Germline V gives CDR1 LGHNA, CDR2 YSLEER. Trimming removed 1 base at V and 4 bases at J, with 7 bases between. The CDR3 sequence is 13 residues long. CDR3 in amino acids: CASSQGQSYGYTF. As DNA, the CDR3 is TGCGCCAGCAGCCAAGGGCAGAGCTATGGCTACACCTTC.